This TCR beta chain was observed in a study of CD4 and CD8 cells across lung adenocarcinoma regions listed by TCRdb under 2018. Regarding the complete study: Intratumor heterogeneity of the T cell receptor repertoire was examined by comparing tumor centers with tumor margins.

A note on this clonotype: Its cognate antigen has yet to be identified. Qualities for individual bases were not recorded, and no much larger clone is one base off.

The donors were patients who had localized lung adenocarcinoma, which is a subtype of non-small cell lung cancer. The samples were taken from the centers of localized lung adenocarcinomas. For TCR repertoire analysis, CD4+ T cells from tumor tissue were profiled apart from CD8+ T cells. Receptor amplification or capture employed PCR. Data came from a HiSeq X Ten. TCRdb reprocessed the public reads (quality trimming at Q25 with fastp, clone calling with MiXCR) and kept in-frame beta chains. Rows merge per CDR3 protein into single entries with the most common DNA and genes. Across this sample there are tens of thousands of distinct CDR3 sequences, with roughly half seen only once. The ten biggest clones cover about 20% of the sample. CDR1 is given as SGHTA and CDR2 as FQGNSA, both from the germline V gene. The germline V end is reduced by 6 bases and the J end by 0 bases; junction bases left unmatched: 1. The CDR3 covers 14 residues, taking in both the cysteine and the phenylalanine. The read is trimmed to its CDR3 DNA, 42 bases read in frame from base 1.

The sample taken for sequencing was CD4+ T cells from the center of a lung tumor. Interpreted using the paper, the cell subset or site label stands for: tumor center region. The clonotype comes from a male donor with lung adenocarcinoma. The CD4 and CD8 labels of this study may be unreliable. In this chain, TRBV7-2 is recombined with TRBJ1-3; the junction holds 8 bases that match TRBD1. CDR3 region: CASRGTGSGNTIYF. The nucleotides read TGTGCCAGCAGAGGGACAGGCTCTGGAAACACCATATATTTT.